Listed here is a single T cell receptor beta chain. Its antigen is not identified. The data were obtained in a study of cytomegalovirus exposure and HLA in healthy donors. About the research overall: Inside one of the first data releases sat tens of millions of unique TCRs taken from HLA-typed donors. General observations from the study: The authors later found TCR association rates varying by HLA locus, with DRB1 most and HLA-C fewest. In an earlier analysis, productive rearrangement rates for most beta V segments clustered near 87% or 30%.

Losses at the gene ends were 1 base for V and 6 bases for J; bases not matched to a gene: 1. This CDR3 has 15 amino acids. Germline loops: CDR1 MGHRA, CDR2 YSYEKL. The PCR employed 60 Vbeta primers together with 13 Jbeta primers. Method: immunoSEQ multiplex PCR; TCRdb's copy keeps in-frame clones and lacks some. The profile covers some 150,000 clones, with approximately 60% appearing a single time and approximately 6.6% taken by the ten largest. This sequence joins TRBV4-1 and TRBJ2-1, with 12 bases matching TRBD2. The specimen sequenced was PBMCs. This receptor was taken from a woman aged 55-69 years in good health and CMV-seropositive. CDR3 sequence reads: CASSQGLAGVNEQFF. CDR3 sequence (DNA): TGCGCCAGCAGCCAAGGACTAGCGGGAGTCAATGAGCAGTTCTTC.